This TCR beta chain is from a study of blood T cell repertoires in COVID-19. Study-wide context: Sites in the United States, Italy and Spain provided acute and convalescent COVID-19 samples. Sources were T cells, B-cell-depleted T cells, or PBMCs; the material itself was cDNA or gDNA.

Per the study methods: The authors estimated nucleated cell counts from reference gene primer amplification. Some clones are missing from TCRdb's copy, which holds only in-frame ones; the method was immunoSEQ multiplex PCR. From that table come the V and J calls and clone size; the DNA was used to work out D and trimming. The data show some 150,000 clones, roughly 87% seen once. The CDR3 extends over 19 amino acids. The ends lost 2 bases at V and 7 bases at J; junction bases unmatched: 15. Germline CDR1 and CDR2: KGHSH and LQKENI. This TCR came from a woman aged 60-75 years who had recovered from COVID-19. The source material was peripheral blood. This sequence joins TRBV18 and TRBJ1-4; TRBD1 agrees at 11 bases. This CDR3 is CASSPSKRTGGRSGEKLFF. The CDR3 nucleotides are TGTGCCAGCTCACCATCCAAAAGGACAGGGGGCCGAAGTGGTGAAAAACTGTTTTTT.